The sequence of this T cell receptor beta chain was determined in a study of T-cell memory formation after mild COVID-19. This clonotype has just a few counts. There are 15 residues in the CDR3. Per germline, CDR1 KGHSH and CDR2 LQKENI. Unmatched junction bases numbered 12, after V lost 6 bases and J lost 5 bases. Each CDR3 protein gets one entry after TCRdb re-called the 5' RACE reads with MiXCR. This sample has about 340,000 distinct CDR3 sequences, with under 25% found just once. The clonotype comes from an adult woman who had mild COVID-19 (a few samples of this study predate the infection). Cell type and time point are not known. The chain couples TRBV18 to TRBJ2-5; TRBD2 matches 7 bases. Sequenced: PBMCs or a T cell subset sorted from them (not recorded which). The CDR3 DNA is TGTGCCAGCTCGACGAGGTTTCTAGCGGCGGAGACCCAGTACTTC. Translating gives CASSTRFLAAETQYF.